The 28 T cell receptor beta chains given below trace back to one sample, sequenced in a study of blood T cell repertoires in COVID-19 (dated by TCRdb to the early 2020s). Receptor amplification or capture employed the immunoSEQ multiplex PCR assay. Imported from immuneACCESS, the table was reduced by TCRdb to in-frame sequences with V and J called. These copies leave out some clones; in studies compared against another copy, an unresolved V gene accounts for under half, and the cause of the remainder is not known. The sample has about 130,000 clones on record, about 82% of them singletons. The ten largest clonotypes hold around 5% of the sample. The material sequenced was peripheral blood. Receptor source: a human donor in a cohort sampled during active COVID-19.

V usage is TRBV19 and J usage is TRBJ1-2; D is possibly TRBD1 (6 bases). Trimming pared 6 bases from V and 8 bases from J, leaving 22 bases between. The CDR3 runs to 15 residues. CDR1 LNHDA and CDR2 SQIVND come from the germline V gene (reference sequence). DNA for the CDR3: TGTGCCAGTAGCAACACCCACAGGGCCAAGGGCGGCTACACCTTC. Translated: CASSNTHRAKGGYTF.

The CDR3 DNA reads TGTGCCAGCAGCGTAGCTCGACTAGCGAGGTTCAATGAGCAGTTCTTC. As protein: CASSVARLARFNEQFF. The chain combines TRBV9 with TRBJ2-1; 8 positions match TRBD2. The ends lost 0 bases at V and 6 bases at J; junction bases unmatched: 8. This CDR3 has 16 amino acids. The germline V gene has CDR1 SGDLS and CDR2 YYNGEE.

The chain recombines TRBV28 with TRBJ1-5; possibly TRBD1 for D (6 bases). Germline V lookup: CDR1 MDHEN, CDR2 SYDVKM. The CDR3 runs 15 residues. V was clipped by 5 bases and J by 4 bases, with 15 bases between them. In DNA form, the CDR3 reads TGTGCCAGCAGTCCCTCACAGGGATCGAATCAGCCCCAGCATTTT. Amino acids: CASSPSQGSNQPQHF.

The gene calls are TRBV4-1 and TRBJ1-4; 7 nucleotides agree with TRBD1. With V trimmed by 5 bases and J by 7 bases, 4 bases remained unmatched. Germline assignment: CDR1 MGHRA and CDR2 YSYEKL. The CDR3 covers 13 residues. The CDR3 spells CASSDQGGEKLFF. The CDR3 region has the DNA TGCGCCAGCAGCGACCAGGGGGGTGAAAAACTGTTTTTT.

The V and J genes are TRBV11-2 and TRBJ2-1, with TRBD2 identical over 10 bases. The germline gives CDR1 SGHAT, CDR2 FQNNGV. The CDR3 loop spans 17 amino acids. V lost 3 bases, J lost 12 bases, and 17 bases stayed unmatched. For the CDR3, the DNA is TGTGCCAGCAGCTTCCTGACTAGCGGGCTTAACAATGAGCGGCAGTTCTTC. Protein product: CASSFLTSGLNNERQFF.

This chain connects TRBV18 to TRBJ2-1; D gene uncertain. This CDR3 comprises 12 residues. Per the germline V gene, CDR1 is KGHSH and CDR2 is LQKENI. Trimming stripped 3 bases from V and 8 bases from J, with 8 bases between. The CDR3 loop is CASSPFSDEQFF. The CDR3 DNA reads as TGTGCCAGCTCACCTTTTTCTGATGAGCAGTTCTTC.

The chain employs TRBV2 and TRBJ2-7; TRBD2 is a possible D gene (6 bases). The CDR3 is 14 residues long. V shed 5 bases and J shed 3 bases, with 14 bases lying between them. Germline V lookup: CDR1 SNHLY, CDR2 FYNNEI. The CDR3 loop is CASSRDSQGYEQYF. For the CDR3, the DNA is TGTGCCAGCAGTAGGGACTCCCAAGGCTACGAGCAGTACTTC.

The rearrangement links TRBV5-1 to TRBJ1-6; D perhaps matches TRBD1 (5 bases). This CDR3 spans 18 amino acids. V was cut by 0 bases and J by 2 bases, with 15 bases left in between. The germline V gene encodes CDR1 SGHRS and CDR2 YFSETQ. The CDR3 DNA sequence: TGCGCCAGCAGCTTGGGACGGCGGGGGAGAACCTATAATTCACCCCTCCACTTT. Protein product: CASSLGRRGRTYNSPLHF. The full variable domain, rest sourced from reference TRBV5-1 and TRBJ1-6, is KAGVTQTPRYLIKTRGQQVTLSCSPISGHRSVSWYQQTPGQGLQFLFEYFSETQRNKGNFPGRFSGRQFSNSRSEMNVSTLELGDSALYLCASSLGRRGRTYNSPLHFGNGTRLTVT.

This chain links TRBV19 with TRBJ2-3, with 9 bases lining up with TRBD1. Trimming removed 3 bases from V and 4 bases from J; junction bases left unmatched: 8. Germline-derived CDR1 and CDR2 are LNHDA and SQIVND (reference sequence). The CDR3 spans 16 residues. The CDR3 region has the DNA TGTGCCAGTAGTATCCCCCCTTGGACAGGGGCAGATACGCAGTATTTT. As protein: CASSIPPWTGADTQYF.

The genes are TRBV7-8 and TRBJ1-2; D is unclear. This CDR3 comprises 15 residues. Trimming removed 2 bases at V and 2 bases at J, with 12 bases between. From germline, CDR1 is SGHVS and CDR2 FQNEAQ. CDR3: CASSLIRTVNYGYTF. In DNA, the CDR3 is TGTGCCAGCAGCTTAATCAGGACTGTCAACTATGGCTACACCTTC.

The chain employs TRBV5-6 and TRBJ1-1, with 12 bases that match TRBD1. Trimming at V came to 4 bases and at J to 6 bases, leaving 10 bases not matched to a gene. This CDR3 has 16 amino acids. The germline V gene encodes CDR1 SGHDT and CDR2 YYEEEE. This CDR3 reads CASSRDRGRELAEAFF. In DNA, the CDR3 is TGTGCCAGCAGCAGGGACAGGGGGCGGGAATTGGCTGAAGCTTTCTTT.

The rearrangement joins TRBV5-8 to TRBJ2-5, with 7 bases aligning to TRBD1. The CDR3 runs to 14 residues. J lost 1 base, V lost 4 bases, and 4 bases had no gene match. The V gene's germline CDR1 is SGHTS and CDR2 YDEGEE. CDR3 amino acids: CASSPRGLQETQYF. In DNA form, the CDR3 reads TGTGCCAGCAGCCCTAGGGGGCTCCAAGAGACCCAGTACTTC.

The chain employs TRBV2 and TRBJ1-3, with 8 bases lining up with TRBD1. V shed 5 bases, J shed 2 bases, and the junction held 5 bases outside the gene matches. CDR1 is SNHLY and CDR2 is FYNNEI in the germline V gene. The CDR3 sequence is 15 residues long. CDR3 DNA sequence: TGTGCCAGCAGTTCCACAGGGGGAGCTGGAAACACCATATATTTT. Its translation is CASSSTGGAGNTIYF.

This clone was detected only a few times. CDR3 residues: CASRRDRVDSPLHF. The CDR3 DNA is TGTGCCAGCAGAAGGGACAGGGTGGACTCACCCCTCCACTTT. The J gene is TRBJ1-6, the V gene TRBV6-6; 9 bases align to TRBD1. From germline, CDR1 is MNHNY and CDR2 SVGAGI (reference sequence). This CDR3 spans 14 amino acids. V shed 6 bases, J shed 10 bases, and the junction held 7 bases outside the gene matches.

The genes are TRBV12-5 and TRBJ1-5; possible D gene TRBD1, 5 bases. The CDR3 is made up of 11 amino acids. Germline loops: CDR1 LGHNT, CDR2 FRNRAP. Trimming took 2 bases from V and 15 from J, leaving 11 bases between them. CDR3 residues: CASGLRGRLHF. The CDR3 coding sequence is TGTGCTAGTGGTTTGAGGGGTCGTCTGCATTTT.

This rearrangement joins TRBV19 to TRBJ1-3; D unclear. The germline gives CDR1 LNHDA, CDR2 SQIVND (reference sequence). The CDR3 extends over 15 amino acids. Trimming left V 6 bases short and J 2 bases short, with 14 bases between. CDR3: CASSRGFFAGNTIYF. CDR3 bases: TGTGCCAGTAGCCGAGGGTTCTTCGCTGGAAACACCATATATTTT.

This chain connects TRBV3-1 (or the pseudogene TRBV3-2) to TRBJ2-1, with D hard to call. Germline V gene lookup returns CDR1 LGHDT and CDR2 YNNKEL (reference sequence). CDR3 length equals 11 residues. V was clipped by 3 bases and J by 8 bases, with 5 bases between them. The CDR3 bases are TGTGCCAGCAGCCAGCGAGATGAGCAGTTCTTC. Translated, it gives CASSQRDEQFF.

The rearrangement joins TRBV5-4 to TRBJ1-4; 8 bases line up with TRBD1. Germline V CDR1 and CDR2: SGHNT, YYREEE (reference sequence). The CDR3 is made up of 15 amino acids. V lost 3 bases, J lost 6 bases, and 7 bases stayed unmatched. CDR3 in DNA: TGTGCCAGCAGCTCTCGACAGGGGAGGGATGAAAAACTGTTTTTT. This codes for CASSSRQGRDEKLFF.

The V call is TRBV7-9, the J call TRBJ2-3; 7 positions match TRBD1. The junction had 7 bases not matched to a gene; V was cut back by 5 bases and J by 2 bases. The CDR3 contains 15 residues. CDR1 is SEHNR, CDR2 FQNEAQ, per germline (reference sequence). In nucleotides, the CDR3 is TGTGCCAGCAGCACCCGGGACAGATACACAGATACGCAGTATTTT. As protein: CASSTRDRYTDTQYF. The full variable domain, its missing parts supplied by reference TRBV7-9 and TRBJ2-3, is DTGVSQNPRHKITKRGQNVTFRCDPISEHNRLYWYRQTLGQGPEFLTYFQNEAQLEKSRLLSDRFSAERPKGSFSTLEIQRTEQGDSAMYLCASSTRDRYTDTQYFGPGTRLTVL.

This clone was found once. In DNA form, the CDR3 reads TGTGCCAGCAACAGCGGGAGGGCCTTCGGTACCGGGGAGCTGTTTTTT. The encoded protein is CASNSGRAFGTGELFF. J is TRBJ2-2 and V is TRBV2, with 10 bases that match TRBD2. Germline trimming cut 7 bases from V and 5 bases from J; bases unmatched to any gene: 10. The germline V gene encodes CDR1 SNHLY and CDR2 FYNNEI. The CDR3 is 16 amino acids.

The CDR3 DNA follows: TGTGCCAGTGCGAACCAGGGGGCAAAAGAAAAACTGTTTTTT. Protein product: CASANQGAKEKLFF. J is TRBJ1-4 and V is TRBV19, with 8 positions matching TRBD1. Germline trimming cut 8 bases from V and 8 bases from J; bases unmatched to any gene: 10. The CDR3 runs 14 residues. Per the germline V gene, CDR1 is LNHDA and CDR2 is SQIVND (reference sequence).

The J gene is TRBJ2-1, the V gene TRBV7-9; 13 bases match TRBD2. CDR3 length: 18 residues. Losses at the gene ends were 5 bases for V and 9 bases for J; bases not matched to a gene: 16. Germline assignment: CDR1 SEHNR and CDR2 FQNEAQ (reference sequence). DNA for the CDR3: TGTGCCAGCAGCCCTAGCGCCGGACTAGCGGGAGCCAATACTGAGCAGTTCTTC. This gives the protein CASSPSAGLAGANTEQFF.

This clone was counted a single time. The genes are TRBV15 and TRBJ2-1; 7 bases align to TRBD2. The CDR3 runs to 17 residues. V shed 2 bases, J shed 9 bases, and the junction held 16 bases outside the gene matches. CDR1 and CDR2 (germline): LNHNV, YYDKDF (reference sequence). The CDR3 bases are TGTGCCACCAGCAGACAACCAGGACTAGTTGGGGCGGGTGAGCAGTTCTTC. The encoded protein is CATSRQPGLVGAGEQFF. The full variable domain, in which reference TRBV15 and TRBJ2-1 provide the parts outside the CDR3, is DAMVIQNPRYQVTQFGKPVTLSCSQTLNHNVMYWYQQKSSQAPKLLFHYYDKDFNNEADTPDNFQSRRPNTSFCFLDIRSPGLGDTAMYLCATSRQPGLVGAGEQFFGPGTRLTVL.

This chain's CDR3 is CSVGGPGTFNTEAFF. DNA of the CDR3: TGCAGCGTTGGAGGCCCCGGGACTTTCAACACTGAAGCTTTCTTT. The chain carries TRBV29-1 and TRBJ1-1; tentatively, D is TRBD1 (5 bases). CDR3 length: 15 amino acids. The V end lost 4 bases, the J end lost 2 bases, and 17 bases lay between the germline ends. Germline loops: CDR1 SQVTM, CDR2 ANQGSEA.

The gene calls are TRBV24-1 and TRBJ2-3; 10 bases align to TRBD2. V was clipped by 11 bases and J by 4 bases; unmatched bases: 11. The CDR3 contains 15 residues. Per the germline V gene, CDR1 is KGHDR and CDR2 is SFDVKD. CDR3 residues: CAISELAGAPDTQYF. CDR3 DNA: TGTGCCATCTCCGAGCTAGCGGGAGCCCCAGATACGCAGTATTTT.

This chain links TRBV9 with TRBJ2-3, with 9 bases aligning to TRBD2. CDR3 length: 16 amino acids. J was trimmed by 4 bases and V by 6 bases; bases with no gene match: 12. In germline, CDR1 is SGDLS, CDR2 YYNGEE. CDR3 loop: CASTSLREGQPDTQYF. The CDR3, as DNA: TGTGCCAGCACCTCCTTGCGGGAGGGCCAGCCAGATACGCAGTATTTT.

J is TRBJ1-5 and V is TRBV27, with 8 nucleotides matching TRBD1. Germline trimming cut 6 bases from V and 2 bases from J; bases unmatched to any gene: 0. The germline gives CDR1 MNHEY, CDR2 SMNVEV (reference sequence). The CDR3 is made up of 13 amino acids. The CDR3 bases are TGTGCCAGCAGGGGACAGGGCAATCAGCCCCAGCATTTT. Translation: CASRGQGNQPQHF.

This chain links TRBV30 with TRBJ2-3, with D hard to call. The CDR3 has 11 residues. V dropped 1 base and J dropped 4 bases, with 3 bases sitting between them. Germline CDR1 is GTSNPN and CDR2 is SVGIG (reference sequence). In nucleotides, the CDR3 is TGTGCCTGGAGTGCCGCAGATACGCAGTATTTT. Protein sequence: CAWSAADTQYF.